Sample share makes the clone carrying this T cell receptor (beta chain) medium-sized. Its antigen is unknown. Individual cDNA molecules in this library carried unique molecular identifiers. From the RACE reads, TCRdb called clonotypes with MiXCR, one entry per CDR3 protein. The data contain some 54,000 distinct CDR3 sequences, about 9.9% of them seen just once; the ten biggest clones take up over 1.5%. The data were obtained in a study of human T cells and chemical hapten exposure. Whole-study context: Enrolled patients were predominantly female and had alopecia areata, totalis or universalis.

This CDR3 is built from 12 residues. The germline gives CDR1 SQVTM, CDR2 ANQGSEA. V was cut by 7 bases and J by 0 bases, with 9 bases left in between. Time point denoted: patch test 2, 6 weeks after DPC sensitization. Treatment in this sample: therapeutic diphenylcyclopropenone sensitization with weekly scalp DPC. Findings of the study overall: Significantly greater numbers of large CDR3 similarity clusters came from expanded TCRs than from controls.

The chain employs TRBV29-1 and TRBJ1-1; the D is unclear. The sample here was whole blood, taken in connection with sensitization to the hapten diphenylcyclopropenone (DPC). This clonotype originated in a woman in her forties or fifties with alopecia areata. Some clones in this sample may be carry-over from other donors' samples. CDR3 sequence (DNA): TGCAGCGCCCGACGGTTGAACACTGAAGCTTTCTTT. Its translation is CSARRLNTEAFF.